The 27 T cell receptor beta chains presented below share a single source sample, sequenced in a study of blood T cells in healthy people across ages. A second roughly 6 to 12 cycle PCR used barcoded and J-beta primers. TCRdb reanalysed the 5' RACE reads using MiXCR and keeps one entry per CDR3 protein. The sample carries hundreds of thousands of distinct CDR3 sequences, 29% recorded once. The sample was blood. The receptors were gathered from a woman older than 75 in good health.

This clonotype was seen at least ten times. This chain links TRBV30 with TRBJ2-1, with D possibly TRBD1 on 5 matching bases. CDR3 length equals 12 residues. Germline CDR1 and CDR2: GTSNPN and SVGIG (reference sequence). V lost 1 base, J lost 8 bases, and 9 bases lay in between. The CDR3 region is CAWSAGRYEQFF. Here the CDR3 DNA reads TGTGCCTGGAGTGCAGGGCGCTATGAGCAGTTCTTC.

There are a few counts of this clonotype. The chain is built from TRBV30 and TRBJ2-1; 8 nucleotides match TRBD2. Losses at the gene ends were 0 bases for V and 12 bases for J; bases not matched to a gene: 1. The V gene's germline CDR1 is GTSNPN and CDR2 SVGIG (reference sequence). The length of the CDR3 is 11 residues. The CDR3 sequence: CAWSVGGVQFF. The CDR3 DNA reads as TGTGCCTGGAGTGTCGGGGGGGTGCAGTTCTTC.

This clonotype was seen more than once but under ten times. The V call is TRBV18, the J call TRBJ1-2; D not certain. This CDR3 has 15 residues. The germline V and J ends were trimmed by 4 bases and 2 bases, with 14 bases remaining between them. The germline V gene encodes CDR1 KGHSH and CDR2 LQKENI. The CDR3 protein is CASSLSSGRNYGYTF. In DNA, the CDR3 is TGTGCCAGCTCACTCTCTTCTGGCAGAAACTATGGCTACACCTTC. Full variable domain (rest looked up from reference TRBV18 and TRBJ1-2): NAGVMQNPRHLVRRRGQEARLRCSPMKGHSHVYWYRQLPEEGLKFMVYLQKENIIDESGMPKERFSAEFPKEGPSILRIQQVVRGDSAAYFCASSLSSGRNYGYTFGSGTRLTVV.

This clonotype was seen once. This sequence may be a read error, since a much larger clone differs from it by one base. V and J are TRBV6-2 or TRBV6-3 and TRBJ2-3, with TRBD2 matching over 7 bases. The CDR3 has 16 amino acids. CDR1 is MNHEY, CDR2 SVGEGT, per germline. The CDR3 nucleotides are TGTGCCAGCAGTGGCCCAGCGGGGCGGCCACCAGATTCGCAGTATTTT. Protein: CASSGPAGRPPDSQYF.

This clonotype was observed many times. The chain combines TRBV20-1 with TRBJ2-3; 9 nucleotides line up with TRBD2. This CDR3 is built from 20 residues. Germline CDR1 reads DFQATT; CDR2 reads SNEGSKA (reference sequence). Trimming at V came to 0 bases and at J to 2 bases, leaving 18 bases not matched to a gene. CDR3 sequence reads: CSAREATGLAGLRPTDTQYF. The CDR3 DNA reads as TGCAGTGCTAGAGAGGCGACGGGGCTAGCGGGGCTGAGGCCCACAGATACGCAGTATTTT.

This clonotype came up many times. The J gene is TRBJ2-7, the V gene TRBV7-2; 12 bases align to TRBD2. The CDR3 length is 15 residues. V trimming: 7 bases; J trimming: 5 bases; junction bases outside the gene matches: 9. Germline V lookup: CDR1 SGHTA, CDR2 FQGNSA. CDR3 nucleotide sequence: TGTGCCAGCACTCCTAGCGGGGGGGCCGGCAACGAGCAGTACTTC. This gives the protein CASTPSGGAGNEQYF. Based on the CDR3 plus reference TRBV7-2 and TRBJ2-7, the full variable domain is GAGVSQSPSNKVTEKGKDVELRCDPISGHTALYWYRQSLGQGLEFLIYFQGNSAPDKSGLPSDRFSAERTGGSVSTLTIQRTQQEDSAVYLCASTPSGGAGNEQYFGPGTRLTVT.

This clonotype has at least ten counts. The chain has TRBV30 and TRBJ2-1, with TRBD1 matching 8 bases. J gave up 7 bases and V 1 base, and 9 bases lay outside the gene matches. The CDR3 has 15 residues. Germline CDR1 GTSNPN, CDR2 SVGIG (reference sequence). Here the CDR3 reads CAWSARRTGRNEQFF. The CDR3, as DNA: TGTGCCTGGAGTGCACGACGGACAGGGCGGAATGAGCAGTTCTTC. Full variable domain (missing parts from reference TRBV30 and TRBJ2-1): SQTIHQWPATLVQPVGSPLSLECTVEGTSNPNLYWYRQAAGRGLQLLFYSVGIGQISSEVPQNLSASRPQDRQFILSSKKLLLSDSGFYLCAWSARRTGRNEQFFGPGTRLTVL.

This clonotype was seen many times. This rearrangement joins TRBV7-9 to TRBJ2-3, with no clear D. The germline V gene encodes CDR1 SEHNR and CDR2 FQNEAQ (reference sequence). The V end was cut by 2 bases, the J end by 2 bases, with 8 bases between. The CDR3 covers 14 residues. The CDR3 spells CASSLRDFTDTQYF. The CDR3 DNA is TGTGCCAGCAGCTTACGAGATTTCACAGATACGCAGTATTTT. Supplemented by reference TRBV7-9 and TRBJ2-3, the full variable domain reads DTGVSQNPRHKITKRGQNVTFRCDPISEHNRLYWYRQTLGQGPEFLTYFQNEAQLEKSRLLSDRFSAERPKGSFSTLEIQRTEQGDSAMYLCASSLRDFTDTQYFGPGTRLTVL.

In its sample, this clonotype was seen many times. The rearrangement joins TRBV5-6 to TRBJ1-1; 7 bases line up with TRBD1. Per germline, CDR1 SGHDT and CDR2 YYEEEE. The CDR3 consists of 14 residues. The ends lost 4 bases at V and 5 bases at J; junction bases unmatched: 8. The CDR3, as DNA: TGTGCCAGCAGCCGTGGTCGCAGGGGGACTGAAGCTTTCTTT. Encoded protein: CASSRGRRGTEAFF.

For this clonotype: Since a much larger clone is just one base distant, this may be a read error. The CDR3, as DNA: TGCAGTGCTCAGGGACAGAGCAAAGAGACCCAGTACTTC. It is translated as CSAQGQSKETQYF. This sequence joins TRBV20-1 and TRBJ2-5, with 7 positions matching TRBD1. Trimming removed 5 bases from V and 3 bases from J; junction bases left unmatched: 6. The CDR3 is made up of 13 amino acids. CDR1 and CDR2 from the germline V gene are DFQATT and SNEGSKA (reference sequence).

This clonotype was seen repeatedly, ten times or more. The chain recombines TRBV20-1 with TRBJ2-3; D unclear. V was cut by 5 bases and J by 1 base, with 13 bases left in between. CDR3 length: 14 amino acids. Germline CDR1 is DFQATT and CDR2 is SNEGSKA (reference sequence). CDR3 in DNA: TGCAGTGCTCCGGTGGGCGGACGCACAGATACGCAGTATTTT. This encodes CSAPVGGRTDTQYF.

The gene calls are TRBV20-1 and TRBJ2-1, with D possibly being TRBD2 (5 bases). Germline lookup yields CDR1 DFQATT and CDR2 SNEGSKA (reference sequence). There are 13 residues in the CDR3. The V and J ends lost 3 bases and 10 bases respectively, with 16 bases between them. The DNA of the CDR3 is TGCAGTGCTAGGTTTCCCGATCGACTAGAGCAGTTCTTC. Its translation is CSARFPDRLEQFF.

This clonotype was detected many times. The chain recombines TRBV6-5 with TRBJ1-2; weak D call: TRBD1 (6 bases). The CDR3 has 16 amino acids. V was pared by 1 base and J by 7 bases, with 19 bases between. CDR1 MNHEY and CDR2 SVGAGI come from the germline V gene. As DNA, the CDR3 is TGTGCCAGCAGTTACTACACCGGGACACGTCTCTCTGGCTACACCTTC. This encodes CASSYYTGTRLSGYTF.

This clonotype was found once. V usage is TRBV20-1 and J usage is TRBJ1-3; possibly TRBD1 for D (6 bases). Trimming left V 2 bases short and J 2 bases short, with 10 bases between. Germline V CDR1 and CDR2: DFQATT, SNEGSKA (reference sequence). The CDR3 has 14 residues. The CDR3 region is CSARSGETGNTIYF. The CDR3 bases are TGCAGTGCTAGATCAGGGGAGACTGGAAACACCATATATTTT.

This clonotype was seen a few times. This chain joins TRBV28 and TRBJ1-5; 9 bases line up with TRBD1. V trimming: 7 bases; J trimming: 3 bases; junction bases outside the gene matches: 10. Germline V gene lookup returns CDR1 MDHEN and CDR2 SYDVKM. The CDR3 totals 16 residues. CDR3 in DNA: TGTGCCAGCATCCTCGGGACAGGGAGAGACAATCAGCCCCAGCATTTT. Its translation is CASILGTGRDNQPQHF.

About this clonotype itself: Sequence at one end of the junction differs from germline and may be a read error. The genes are TRBV27 and TRBJ2-7, with TRBD1 matching 9 bases. The germline gives CDR1 MNHEY, CDR2 SMNVEV (reference sequence). The CDR3 is 15 residues long. CDR3 region: CTSSPLGTGPYEQYF. CDR3 DNA: TGTACCAGCAGTCCCCTGGGGACAGGGCCCTACGAGCAGTACTTC.

This clonotype was detected ten times or more. The J gene is TRBJ2-5, the V gene TRBV5-1; perhaps D is TRBD1 or TRBD2 (6 bases each). The CDR3 consists of 14 residues. V lost 0 bases, J lost 6 bases, and 12 bases lay in between. Germline V gene data show CDR1 as SGHRS and CDR2 as YFSETQ. This CDR3 is CASSLVGGQKTQYF. The CDR3 bases are TGCGCCAGCAGCTTGGTGGGGGGCCAGAAGACCCAGTACTTC.

Details on this clonotype: It may be a read error: a sequence one base away is much more abundant. The chain uses TRBV5-4 and TRBJ2-3; a possible D gene is TRBD1 (6 bases). The germline V and J ends were trimmed by 4 bases and 2 bases, with 17 bases remaining between them. Germline CDR1 is SGHNT and CDR2 is YYREEE (reference sequence). This CDR3 is built from 16 residues. The CDR3 nucleotides read TGTGCCAGCAGCACCGGGACACAACTTAACACAGATACGCAGTATTTT. Translated: CASSTGTQLNTDTQYF.

This clonotype was observed many times. This chain uses TRBV3-1 with TRBJ2-1; 7 bases align to TRBD1. Per the germline V gene, CDR1 is LGHDT and CDR2 is YNNKEL (reference sequence). The CDR3 totals 14 residues. The junction had 3 bases not matched to a gene; V was cut back by 3 bases and J by 4 bases. CDR3 sequence reads: CASSHLQGYNEQFF. DNA of the CDR3: TGTGCCAGCAGCCACTTACAGGGGTACAATGAGCAGTTCTTC.

The table lists this clonotype with many counts. The genes are TRBV6-1 and TRBJ1-1; no firm D call. V was shortened by 7 bases and J by 7 bases, with 22 bases between the two germline ends. Germline CDR1 reads MNHNS; CDR2 reads SASEGT. The CDR3 totals 15 residues. The CDR3 nucleotides read TGTGCCAGCAAAGGTTTTAGGGAAAGGAGAGGTGAAGCTTTCTTT. Protein sequence: CASKGFRERRGEAFF.

This clonotype was seen many times. The chain combines TRBV5-1 with TRBJ2-1, with TRBD1 identical over 8 bases. The CDR3 sequence is 12 residues long. V shed 6 bases, J shed 7 bases, and the junction held 3 bases outside the gene matches. Germline lookup yields CDR1 SGHRS and CDR2 YFSETQ. CDR3 in amino acids: CASTRQGNEQFF. The CDR3 DNA reads as TGCGCCAGCACTCGACAGGGGAATGAGCAGTTCTTC.

This clonotype was observed at least ten times. The J gene is TRBJ2-1, the V gene TRBV27; 8 positions match TRBD2. With V trimmed by 5 bases and J by 0 bases, 6 bases remained unmatched. This CDR3 has 16 residues. Germline loops: CDR1 MNHEY, CDR2 SMNVEV (reference sequence). CDR3 in amino acids: CASSRGGTLSYNEQFF. In nucleotides, the CDR3 is TGTGCCAGCAGTCGGGGGGGGACACTCTCCTACAATGAGCAGTTCTTC.

This clonotype came up many times. The rearrangement links TRBV20-1 to TRBJ2-5; D is ambiguous. Trimming took off 3 bases at V and 3 bases at J, with 11 bases between the two ends. This CDR3 contains 13 residues. CDR1 is DFQATT and CDR2 is SNEGSKA in the germline V gene (reference sequence). The CDR3 loop is CSASRGDEETQYF. CDR3 coding DNA: TGCAGTGCTAGCCGTGGTGACGAAGAGACCCAGTACTTC.

This clonotype showed up many times. The V gene is TRBV7-9, the J gene TRBJ2-5; 9 bases are shared with TRBD1. Germline V gene lookup returns CDR1 SEHNR and CDR2 FQNEAQ (reference sequence). Trimming removed 3 bases from V and 5 bases from J; junction bases left unmatched: 10. This CDR3 is 16 amino acids long. The CDR3 nucleotides are TGTGCCAGCAGCTTCTTCCGGGACAGGGCATATGAGACCCAGTACTTC. It encodes CASSFFRDRAYETQYF.

This clonotype was counted a few times. The rearrangement links TRBV27 to TRBJ2-2, with D tentatively TRBD2 (7 bases). The CDR3 extends over 15 amino acids. Germline CDR1 reads MNHEY; CDR2 reads SMNVEV (reference sequence). V was pared by 1 base and J by 5 bases, with 11 bases between. The CDR3 reads CASSLFGGRTGELFF. The CDR3 DNA reads TGTGCCAGCAGTTTATTCGGGGGGCGTACCGGGGAGCTGTTTTTT.

This clonotype came up many times. The chain carries TRBV20-1 and TRBJ1-1, with 7 positions matching TRBD1. From germline, CDR1 is DFQATT and CDR2 SNEGSKA (reference sequence). CDR3 size: 14 residues. Trimming removed 6 bases from V and 2 bases from J; junction bases left unmatched: 9. The CDR3 nucleotides read TGCAGTGCGGGGGGACAGATACGAAACACTGAAGCTTTCTTT. Its protein product is CSAGGQIRNTEAFF.

For this clonotype: A much larger clone is a single base away; this may be a read error. The chain is built from TRBV15 and TRBJ2-5; 7 bases align to TRBD1. The CDR3 runs to 14 residues. Germline trimming cut 5 bases from V and 2 bases from J; bases unmatched to any gene: 5. In germline, CDR1 is LNHNV, CDR2 YYDKDF (reference sequence). The CDR3 sequence is CATSGSGQQETQYF. For the CDR3, the DNA is TGTGCCACCAGCGGATCGGGACAGCAAGAGACCCAGTACTTC.